This note documents a single TCR beta chain sequence. What it binds is unknown. Germline CDR1 reads SGHRS; CDR2 reads YFSETQ. V was shortened by 3 bases and J by 2 bases, with 12 bases between the two germline ends. The CDR3 consists of 14 residues. A 5'RACE reaction primed in the constant segment made cDNA libraries of TCR alpha and TCR beta, and these carried sample barcodes and UMIs. MiXCR, run by TCRdb on the 5' RACE reads, gives a single entry per CDR3 protein. The sample yields roughly 510,000 distinct CDR3 sequences, roughly 17% seen once. This sample was included in a study of T-cell memory formation after mild COVID-19. On the study more broadly: Across donors, TCR clusters were largely donor specific.

Study-wide results and caveats: A second wave expanding day 15 to 37 was CD4+-biased; contracting clones were balanced. There were some responding clones in pre-infection memory, which suggested that cross-reactive memory had joined.

The material sequenced was PBMCs or a T cell subset sorted from them (not recorded which). The TCR comes from an adult woman who had mild COVID-19 (a few samples of this study predate the infection). Cell type and time point are not known. The chain couples TRBV5-1 to TRBJ2-7; D unclear. CDR3 sequence: CASSSQPNTYEQYF. The CDR3 DNA reads TGCGCCAGCAGCTCACAGCCGAATACCTACGAGCAGTACTTC.